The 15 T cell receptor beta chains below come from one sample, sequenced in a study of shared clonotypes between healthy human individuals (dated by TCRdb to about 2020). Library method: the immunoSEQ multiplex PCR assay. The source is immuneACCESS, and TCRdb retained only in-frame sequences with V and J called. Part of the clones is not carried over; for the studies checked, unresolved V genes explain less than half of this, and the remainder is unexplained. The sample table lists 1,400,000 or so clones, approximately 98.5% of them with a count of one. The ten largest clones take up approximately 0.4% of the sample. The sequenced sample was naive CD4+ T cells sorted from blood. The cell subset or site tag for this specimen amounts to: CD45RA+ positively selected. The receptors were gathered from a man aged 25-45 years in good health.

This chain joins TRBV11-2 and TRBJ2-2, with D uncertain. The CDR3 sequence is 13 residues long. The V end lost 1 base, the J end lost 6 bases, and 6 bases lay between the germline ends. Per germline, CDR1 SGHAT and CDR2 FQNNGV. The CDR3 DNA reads TGTGCCAGCAGCTTAGTGGCTGCCGGGGAGCTGTTTTTT. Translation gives CASSLVAAGELFF.

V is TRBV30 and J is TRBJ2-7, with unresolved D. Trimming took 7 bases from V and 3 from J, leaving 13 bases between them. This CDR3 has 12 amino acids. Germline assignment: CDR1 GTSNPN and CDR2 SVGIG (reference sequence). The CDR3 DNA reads TGTGCCTCCCTGGGTAGTAACTACGAGCAGTACTTC. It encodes CASLGSNYEQYF.

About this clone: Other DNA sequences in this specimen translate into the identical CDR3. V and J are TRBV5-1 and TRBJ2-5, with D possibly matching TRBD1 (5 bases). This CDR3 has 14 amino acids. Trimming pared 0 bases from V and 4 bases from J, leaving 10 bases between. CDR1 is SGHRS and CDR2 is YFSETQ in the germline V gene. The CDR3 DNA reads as TGCGCCAGCAGCTTGGTGCCAGGGCGAGAGACCCAGTACTTC. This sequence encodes CASSLVPGRETQYF. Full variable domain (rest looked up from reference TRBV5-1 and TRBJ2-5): KAGVTQTPRYLIKTRGQQVTLSCSPISGHRSVSWYQQTPGQGLQFLFEYFSETQRNKGNFPGRFSGRQFSNSRSEMNVSTLELGDSALYLCASSLVPGRETQYFGPGTRLLVL.

The CDR3, as DNA: TGTGCCAGCAGGGGACAGGGGACGAACACCGGGGAGCTGTTTTTT. As protein: CASRGQGTNTGELFF. The chain recombines TRBV7-9 with TRBJ2-2; 10 positions agree with TRBD1. Germline lookup yields CDR1 SEHNR and CDR2 FQNEAQ (reference sequence). This CDR3 has 15 amino acids. V was pared by 6 bases and J by 0 bases, with 1 base of the junction left unmatched.

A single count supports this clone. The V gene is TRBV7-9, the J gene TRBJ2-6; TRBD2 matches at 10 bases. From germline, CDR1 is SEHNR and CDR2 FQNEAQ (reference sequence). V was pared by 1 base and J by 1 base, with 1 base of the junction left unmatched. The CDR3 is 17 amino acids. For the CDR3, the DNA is TGTGCCAGCAGCTTAGTACTAGCGGGATCTGGGGCCAACGTCCTGACTTTC. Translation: CASSLVLAGSGANVLTF.

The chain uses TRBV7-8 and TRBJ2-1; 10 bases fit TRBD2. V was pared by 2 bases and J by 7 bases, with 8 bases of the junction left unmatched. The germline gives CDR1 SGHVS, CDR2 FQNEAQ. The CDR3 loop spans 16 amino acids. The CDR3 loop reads CASSLLWASGSNEQFF. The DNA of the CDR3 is TGTGCCAGCAGCTTACTCTGGGCTAGCGGGAGTAATGAGCAGTTCTTC.

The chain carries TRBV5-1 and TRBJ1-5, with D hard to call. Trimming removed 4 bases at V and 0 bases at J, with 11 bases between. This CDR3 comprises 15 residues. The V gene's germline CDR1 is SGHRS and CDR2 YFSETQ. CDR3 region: CASSPVGDSNQPQHF. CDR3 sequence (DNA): TGCGCCAGCAGCCCCGTCGGGGATAGCAATCAGCCCCAGCATTTT.

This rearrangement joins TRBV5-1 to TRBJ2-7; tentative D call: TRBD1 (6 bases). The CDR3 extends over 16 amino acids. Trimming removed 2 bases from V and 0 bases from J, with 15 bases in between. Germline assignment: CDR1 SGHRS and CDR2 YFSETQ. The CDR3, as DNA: TGCGCCAGCAGCTTCCATCCACAGGGTAGCTCCTACGAGCAGTACTTC. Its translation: CASSFHPQGSSYEQYF. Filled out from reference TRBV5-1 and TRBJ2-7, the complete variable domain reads KAGVTQTPRYLIKTRGQQVTLSCSPISGHRSVSWYQQTPGQGLQFLFEYFSETQRNKGNFPGRFSGRQFSNSRSEMNVSTLELGDSALYLCASSFHPQGSSYEQYFGPGTRLTVT.

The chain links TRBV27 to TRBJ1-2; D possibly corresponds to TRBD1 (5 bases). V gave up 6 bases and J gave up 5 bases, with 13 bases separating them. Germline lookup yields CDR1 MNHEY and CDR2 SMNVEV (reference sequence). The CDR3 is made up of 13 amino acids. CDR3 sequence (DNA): TGTGCCAGCAGCCGACAGAGATGGTATGGCTACACCTTC. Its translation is CASSRQRWYGYTF.

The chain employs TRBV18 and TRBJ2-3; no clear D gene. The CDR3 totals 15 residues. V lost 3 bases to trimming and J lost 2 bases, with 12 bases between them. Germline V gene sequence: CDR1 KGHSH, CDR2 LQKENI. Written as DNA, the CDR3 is TGTGCCAGCTCACCGGCGATTGGACCCACAGATACGCAGTATTTT. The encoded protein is CASSPAIGPTDTQYF.

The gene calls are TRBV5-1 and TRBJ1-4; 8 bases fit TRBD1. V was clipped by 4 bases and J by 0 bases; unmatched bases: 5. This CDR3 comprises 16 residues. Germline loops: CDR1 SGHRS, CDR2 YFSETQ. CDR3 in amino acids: CASSPQGAPTNEKLFF. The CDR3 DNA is TGCGCCAGCAGCCCCCAGGGGGCACCAACTAATGAAAAACTGTTTTTT.

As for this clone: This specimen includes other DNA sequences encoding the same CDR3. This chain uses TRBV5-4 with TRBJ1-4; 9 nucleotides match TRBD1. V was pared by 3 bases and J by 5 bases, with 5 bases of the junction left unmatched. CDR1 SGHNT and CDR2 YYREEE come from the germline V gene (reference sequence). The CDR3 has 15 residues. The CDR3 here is CASSSPGQGNEKLFF. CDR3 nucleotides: TGTGCCAGCAGCTCACCGGGACAGGGAAATGAAAAACTGTTTTTT.

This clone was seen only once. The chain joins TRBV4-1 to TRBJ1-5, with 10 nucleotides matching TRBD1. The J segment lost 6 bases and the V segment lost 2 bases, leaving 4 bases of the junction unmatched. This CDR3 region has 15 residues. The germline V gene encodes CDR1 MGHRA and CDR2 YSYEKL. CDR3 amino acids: CASSQNDRGRQPQHF. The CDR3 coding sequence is TGCGCCAGCAGCCAAAACGACAGGGGGCGTCAGCCCCAGCATTTT.

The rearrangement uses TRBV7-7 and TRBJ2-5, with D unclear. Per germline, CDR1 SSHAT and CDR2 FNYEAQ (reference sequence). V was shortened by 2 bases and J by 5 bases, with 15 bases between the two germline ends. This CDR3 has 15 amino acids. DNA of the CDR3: TGTGCCAGCAGCTTATTGCTTGGTGGAAAGGAGACCCAGTACTTC. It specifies CASSLLLGGKETQYF.

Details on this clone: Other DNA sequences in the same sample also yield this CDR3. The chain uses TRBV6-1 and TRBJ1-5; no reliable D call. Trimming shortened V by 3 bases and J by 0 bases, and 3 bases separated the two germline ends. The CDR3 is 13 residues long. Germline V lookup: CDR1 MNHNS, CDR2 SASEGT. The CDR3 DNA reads TGTGCCAGCAGTGACGGTAGCAATCAGCCCCAGCATTTT. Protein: CASSDGSNQPQHF.